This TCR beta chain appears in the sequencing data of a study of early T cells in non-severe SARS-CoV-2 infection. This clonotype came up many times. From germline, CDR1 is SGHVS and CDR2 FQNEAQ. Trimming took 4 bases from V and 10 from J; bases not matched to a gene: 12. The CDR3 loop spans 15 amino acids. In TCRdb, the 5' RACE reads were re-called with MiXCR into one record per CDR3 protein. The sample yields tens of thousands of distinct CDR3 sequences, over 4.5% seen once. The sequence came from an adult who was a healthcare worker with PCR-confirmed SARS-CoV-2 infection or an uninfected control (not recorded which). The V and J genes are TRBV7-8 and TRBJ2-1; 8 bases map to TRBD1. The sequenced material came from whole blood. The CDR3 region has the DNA TGTGCCAGCAGCTGGGGTACCGGGACAGGATACGAGCAGTTCTTC. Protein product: CASSWGTGTGYEQFF.